These T cell receptor beta chains were read from a single sample in a study of blood T cell repertoires in COVID-19. Sequencing was performed with immunoSEQ multiplex PCR; in TCRdb, only in-frame clones are kept and a portion is missing. The sample has about 150,000 clones; about 80% are singletons. Sequencing input: PBMCs or T cells enriched from blood (not recorded which). These receptors came from a woman in her 70s in a cohort exposed to, infected with or recovered from COVID-19 (not recorded which). Both conserved end residues are part of each CDR3.

v_call,j_call,cdr3_aa
TRBV14,TRBJ2-7,CASSQDAGAARHEQYF
TRBV2,TRBJ1-3,CASRAGAGNTIYF
TRBV11-1,TRBJ2-3,CASSIGTGSTDTQYF
TRBV7-2,TRBJ1-2,CASSLGTGGAWGGYTF
TRBV18,TRBJ1-2,CASSATGANYGYTF
TRBV3-1/TRBV3-2,TRBJ2-2,CASSQVRNTGELFF
TRBV7-3,TRBJ2-4,CASSIGLGGIQYF
TRBV11-3,TRBJ1-3,CASSFQGNTIYF
TRBV6-2/TRBV6-3,TRBJ2-7,CASSPRRGLSYEQYF
TRBV11-3,TRBJ2-1,CASSPGLEGEQFF
TRBV30,TRBJ2-7,CAWSAFRGRDEQYF
TRBV28,TRBJ2-3,CASMSSSTDTQYF
TRBV4-1,TRBJ1-5,CASSQDEQTNQPQHF
TRBV7-3,TRBJ2-1,CASSFSTSGRISSYNEQFF
TRBV5-6,TRBJ2-7,CATADRGHSYEQYF
TRBV29-1,TRBJ2-7,CSAGTSGSKTPYEQYF